This TCR beta chain stems from a study of T cell changes during pregnancy in multiple sclerosis (dated by TCRdb to about 2019). For context, the study as a whole: The study examined how the T cell repertoire changed over the course of pregnancy in women with multiple sclerosis.

The library was generated by the immunoSEQ multiplex PCR assay. In TCRdb, the immuneACCESS table is reduced to in-frame sequences with V and J assigned. These tables do not hold every clone; where another copy was compared, an unresolved V gene accounts for under half, and the others remain unexplained. Here the sample has 48,000 or so clones; around 92% occur a single time. The ten largest clones add up to around 0.91% of the sample. The cysteine opens and the phenylalanine closes a CDR3 of 14 amino acids. The kept DNA is CDR3 alone, 42 bases in frame from the first base. Unmatched junction bases come to 3, with V trimmed by 5 bases and J by 2 bases. The CDR1 and CDR2 encoded by the germline V gene are MNHEY and SVGAGI. In regard to this clone: Its antigen is still unknown. Per-base qualities were not stored, and no clone one base away is much larger.

This material consisted of CD4+ T cells from peripheral blood mononuclear cells, taken in the second trimester of pregnancy. The receptor was derived from a female donor in good health, enrolled as a control in a pregnancy study. The chain is encoded by TRBV6-5 joined to TRBJ1-5, and 7 junction bases match TRBD1. This receptor carries the CDR3 CASSAGTGNQPQHF. The bases read TGTGCCAGCAGTGCGGGGACAGGCAATCAGCCCCAGCATTTT.